This is a list of T cell receptor beta chains from one sample in a study of OX40 agonist ivuxolimab in advanced cancers. TCRdb's copy holds only in-frame clones and misses some; the assay was immunoSEQ multiplex PCR. Among about 67,000 clones listed, around 93% were seen once. This specimen was CD4+ or CD8+ T cells sorted from blood, taken in a trial of the OX40 agonist ivuxolimab. These receptors originate from an adult with an advanced solid tumor such as melanoma, head and neck, liver or kidney cancer. Each CDR3 is given with its conserved first and last residue. A D gene is named only where the DNA matches it firmly. The size field is filled for only some rows; it gives once, few, many or a size class.

v_call	clone_size	d_call	j_call	cdr3_aa	cdr3_nt
TRBV18	-	-	TRBJ1-3	CASSPPRMTSGNTIYF	TGTGCCAGCTCACCACCCCGGATGACCTCTGGAAACACCATATATTTT
TRBV7-6	-	TRBD1	TRBJ2-3	CASSGDRADTQYF	TGTGCCAGCAGCGGAGACAGGGCAGATACGCAGTATTTT
TRBV2	-	-	TRBJ1-5	CASSEQPTYQPQHF	TGTGCCAGCAGTGAACAGCCAACCTATCAGCCCCAGCATTTT
TRBV29-1	-	-	TRBJ1-1	CSAPGVNTEAFF	TGCAGCGCCCCGGGGGTGAACACTGAAGCTTTCTTT
TRBV7-7	-	TRBD2	TRBJ2-5	CASSKGLAGGGETQYF	TGTGCCAGCAGCAAGGGACTAGCGGGAGGAGGAGAGACCCAGTACTTC
TRBV6-1	-	-	TRBJ2-5	CASSEWGETQYF	TGTGCCAGCAGTGAATGGGGTGAGACCCAGTACTTC
TRBV29-1	-	-	TRBJ1-1	CSVAGSLDTEAFF	TGCAGCGTTGCGGGCTCCTTGGACACTGAAGCTTTCTTT
TRBV30	-	-	TRBJ1-2	CAWSVSGRGGYTF	TGTGCCTGGAGTGTCTCGGGGAGAGGTGGCTACACCTTC
TRBV15	-	-	TRBJ2-5	CATSRDPNEEETQYF	TGTGCCACCAGCAGAGACCCGAATGAAGAAGAGACCCAGTACTTC
TRBV5-6	-	-	TRBJ2-7	CASSLSDEQYF	TGTGCCAGCAGCTTGTCAGACGAGCAGTACTTC
TRBV5-6	-	-	TRBJ2-4	CASSLGASKNIQYF	TGTGCCAGCAGCTTGGGAGCTTCCAAAAACATTCAGTACTTC
TRBV7-6	-	-	TRBJ2-1	CASSLATSIVQFF	TGTGCCAGCAGCTTAGCTACTAGCATAGTGCAGTTCTTC
TRBV19	-	-	TRBJ1-3	CASIRGRSLDTIYF	TGTGCCAGTATCCGGGGACGGTCGTTAGACACCATATATTTT
TRBV5-1	-	TRBD2	TRBJ2-3	CASSLAGTNTDTQYF	TGCGCCAGCAGCTTGGCCGGGACTAACACAGATACGCAGTATTTT
TRBV27	-	TRBD1	TRBJ1-1	CASRQGASLEAFF	TGTGCCAGCAGACAGGGGGCTTCCCTTGAAGCTTTCTTT
TRBV27	once	-	TRBJ2-3	CASSFGSWGTDTQYF	TGTGCCAGCAGTTTCGGGAGTTGGGGCACAGATACGCAGTATTTT
TRBV28	-	TRBD2	TRBJ2-1	CASRYPGLAGNEQFF	TGTGCCAGCAGGTACCCGGGACTAGCAGGGAATGAGCAGTTCTTC
TRBV7-3	-	TRBD2	TRBJ2-2	CASRSIAGGAGGELFF	TGTGCCAGCAGATCAATAGCGGGAGGCGCCGGCGGGGAGCTGTTTTTT
TRBV5-1	-	TRBD1	TRBJ2-5	CASSIPGQRETQYF	TGCGCCAGCAGCATACCGGGACAGAGGGAGACCCAGTACTTC
TRBV4-1	-	-	TRBJ2-7	CASSQDRDISSYEQYF	TGCGCCAGCAGCCAAGATCGTGACATTAGCTCCTACGAGCAGTACTTC
TRBV19	-	-	TRBJ1-5	CASSMGGTNQPQHF	TGTGCCAGTAGTATGGGGGGGACCAATCAGCCCCAGCATTTT
TRBV6-1	-	-	TRBJ2-7	CASREYEQYF	TGTGCCAGCAGGGAGTACGAGCAGTACTTC
TRBV6-1	-	-	TRBJ1-3	CASSEQGTISGNTIYF	TGTGCCAGCAGTGAACAGGGCACCATCTCTGGAAACACCATATATTTT
TRBV6-4	-	TRBD2	TRBJ2-1	CASSKTSGLNEQFF	TGTGCCAGCTCCAAGACTAGCGGCCTCAATGAGCAGTTCTTC
TRBV27	-	TRBD1	TRBJ2-7	CASRRRQGDYEQYF	TGTGCCAGCAGGCGACGACAGGGTGACTACGAGCAGTACTTC
TRBV6-5	once	-	TRBJ1-2	CASSSLGGSGGYTF	TGTGCCAGCAGTTCCCTAGGAGGGTCTGGGGGCTACACCTTC
TRBV7-7	-	-	TRBJ2-1	CASSPPDYNEQFF	TGTGCTAGCAGCCCCCCGGACTACAATGAGCAGTTCTTC
TRBV5-1	-	-	TRBJ2-6	CASCVTSGANVLTF	TGCGCCAGCTGCGTGACCTCTGGGGCCAACGTCCTGACTTTC
TRBV10-3	-	-	TRBJ1-5	CAIRDNSNQPQHF	TGTGCCATCAGGGACAATAGCAATCAGCCCCAGCATTTT